This TCR beta chain was retrieved from a study of breast tumors, draining lymph nodes, adjacent tissues (dated by TCRdb to the mid-2010s). With regard to the full study: Breast cancer patients provided tumor, adjacent nontumor tissue and axillary lymph nodes, and the study compared the TCR beta repertoires across these three sources. The study was designed to assess the relationships and possible T-cell exchange between tumor, surrounding tissue and draining lymph node repertoires in human breast cancer.

General study outcomes and caveats: The conclusion that tumor T cells originate in lymph nodes was presented as consistent with a hypothesis rather than as directly demonstrated. Tumor T-cell repertoires showed less diversity than lymph node repertoires and more diversity than nontumor tissue repertoires, and tumor T-cell repertoires showed preferential V and J gene usage. In luminal-like breast cancer, tumor and nontumor tissue repertoires resembled each other significantly more than in basal-like breast cancer. The data were considered consistent with the idea that most tumor T cells come from the lymph node and then expand in tumor tissue.

The sequencing machine was an Illumina HiSeq 2000. TCR beta chain libraries were generated through multiplex PCR amplification. High-throughput sequencing was used to analyze the amplified TCR beta chain products. TCRdb cleaned the public reads at Q25 with fastp, built clones with MiXCR and kept in-frame beta chains. Rows with one shared CDR3 protein collapse into an entry with the most common genes and DNA. For this sample the table gives 270,000 or so distinct CDR3 sequences, of which over 30% were detected only once. The leading ten clones occupy roughly 1.2% of the sample. Based on the germline V gene, the CDR1 and CDR2 sequences are SGHDN and FVKESK. CDR3 length: 15 amino acids, cysteine to phenylalanine. Just CDR3 DNA is preserved here, 45 bases in frame from base 1. Lymph node samples came from the axillary draining lymph nodes of breast cancer patients. About this clonotype itself: Its binding antigen is unknown. Since a much larger clone is just one base distant, this may be a read error.

What was sequenced was axillary lymph node tissue. The chain employs TRBV14 and TRBJ2-1, and 7 junction bases match TRBD2. The TCR sequence derives from a female donor with breast cancer. Some clones in this sample may be carry-over from other donors' samples. The DNA sequence is as follows: TGTGCCAGCAGCCAACGGGAGGTAGCCTACAATGAGCCGTTCTTC. Translated, it reads CASSQREVAYNEPFF.